The TCR beta chain under discussion was sequenced for a study of blood T cell repertoires in COVID-19. Background on the study: The samples span acute and convalescent COVID-19 from the United States, Italy and Spain. Sources were T cells, B-cell-depleted T cells, or PBMCs; the material itself was cDNA or gDNA.

Germline assignment: CDR1 GTSNPN and CDR2 SVGIG (reference sequence). The CDR3 runs 17 residues. The J segment lost 4 bases and the V segment lost 4 bases, leaving 17 bases of the junction unmatched. How the authors handled the data: Amplification from reference gene primers served as the basis for estimated nucleated cell counts. The assay was immunoSEQ multiplex PCR, and TCRdb's table has in-frame clones only and misses some. The V and J calls and clone size come from that table; D and trimming were worked out from the DNA. The table records fewer than 300,000 clones, approximately 77% of them present only once.

The TCR comes from a woman aged 18 to 35 with acute or convalescent COVID-19. Sample: peripheral blood. The V and J genes are TRBV30 and TRBJ1-1, with 8 bases identical to TRBD1. The CDR3, as DNA: TGTGCCTGGATTGGCTCGGCAGGGGGCTTTCTGGCCACTGAAGCTTTCTTT. Encoded protein: CAWIGSAGGFLATEAFF.